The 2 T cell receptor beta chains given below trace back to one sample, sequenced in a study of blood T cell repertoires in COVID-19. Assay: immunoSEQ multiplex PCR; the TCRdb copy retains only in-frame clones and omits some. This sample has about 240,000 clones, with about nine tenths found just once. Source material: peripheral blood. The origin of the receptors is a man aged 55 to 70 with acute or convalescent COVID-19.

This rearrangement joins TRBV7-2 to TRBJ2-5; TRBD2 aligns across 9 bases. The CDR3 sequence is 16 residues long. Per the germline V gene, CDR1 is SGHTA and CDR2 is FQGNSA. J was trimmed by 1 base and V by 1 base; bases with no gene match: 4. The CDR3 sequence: CASSLVPAGGQETQYF. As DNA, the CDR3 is TGTGCCAGCAGCTTAGTCCCAGCGGGAGGCCAAGAGACCCAGTACTTC.

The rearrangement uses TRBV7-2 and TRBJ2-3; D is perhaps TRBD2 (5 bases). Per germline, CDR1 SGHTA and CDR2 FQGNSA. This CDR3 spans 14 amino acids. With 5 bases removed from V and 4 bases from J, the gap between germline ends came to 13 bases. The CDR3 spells CASSRGKSSDTQYF. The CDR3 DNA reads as TGTGCCAGCAGCAGAGGGAAGAGTTCAGATACGCAGTATTTT.